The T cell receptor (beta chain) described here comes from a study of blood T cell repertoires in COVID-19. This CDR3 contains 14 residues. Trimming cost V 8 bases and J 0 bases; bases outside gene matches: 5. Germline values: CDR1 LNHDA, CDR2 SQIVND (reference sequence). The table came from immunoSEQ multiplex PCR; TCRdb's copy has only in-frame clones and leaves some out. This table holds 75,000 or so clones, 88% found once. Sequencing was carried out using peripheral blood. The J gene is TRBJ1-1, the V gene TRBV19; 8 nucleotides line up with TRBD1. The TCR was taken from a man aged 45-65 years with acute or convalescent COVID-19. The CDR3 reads CASSDREMNTEAFF. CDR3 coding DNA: TGTGCCAGTTCGGACAGGGAAATGAACACTGAAGCTTTCTTT.